One and the same sample provided the 7 T cell receptor beta chains below, sequenced in a study of blood T cell repertoires in COVID-19. Sequencing was performed with immunoSEQ multiplex PCR; in TCRdb, only in-frame clones are kept and a portion is missing. The sample holds about 120,000 clones; around 91% are singletons and the top ten take around 4%. Sequenced sample: peripheral blood. These receptors were obtained from a woman aged 55 to 70 with COVID-19, enrolled during active disease.

This chain joins TRBV11-2 and TRBJ2-5; D possibly corresponds to TRBD1 (6 bases). Trimming took off 5 bases at V and 2 bases at J, with 9 bases between the two ends. This CDR3 spans 13 amino acids. Germline V lookup: CDR1 SGHAT, CDR2 FQNNGV. CDR3 sequence (DNA): TGTGCCAGCAGCCAGGGGACACAAGAGACCCAGTACTTC. Protein product: CASSQGTQETQYF.

The count of this clone is one. V and J are TRBV19 and TRBJ1-1; no clear D gene. Germline V gives CDR1 LNHDA, CDR2 SQIVND (reference sequence). This CDR3 region has 12 residues. The germline V and J ends were trimmed by 6 bases and 0 bases, with 5 bases remaining between them. CDR3 residues: CASSLMNTEAFF. DNA of the CDR3: TGTGCCAGTAGCCTTATGAACACTGAAGCTTTCTTT.

This clone was seen once. This chain connects TRBV4-3 to TRBJ1-1; D may be TRBD1 (6 bases). Germline V gene lookup returns CDR1 LGHNA and CDR2 YSLEER. V was trimmed by 3 bases and J by 4 bases, leaving 9 bases between them. The length of the CDR3 is 13 residues. The CDR3 nucleotides are TGCGCCAGCAGCCAGGGACATGCCACTGAAGCTTTCTTT. Amino acid sequence: CASSQGHATEAFF.

The V call is TRBV6-4, the J call TRBJ2-6; D perhaps matches TRBD1 (6 bases). Germline V lookup: CDR1 MRHNA, CDR2 SNTAGT. The CDR3 totals 17 residues. V lost 7 bases, J lost 3 bases, and 19 bases lay in between. CDR3 nucleotide sequence: TGTGCCAGCAAGAAGACAGGTGACCCCGATGGGGCCAACGTCCTGACTTTC. It yields the protein CASKKTGDPDGANVLTF.

The chain combines TRBV19 with TRBJ2-7; TRBD1 aligns across 8 bases. This CDR3 is 15 amino acids long. CDR1 is LNHDA, CDR2 SQIVND, per germline (reference sequence). The V gene end was trimmed by 10 bases and the J gene end by 0 bases; junction bases not matched to a gene: 11. CDR3 DNA sequence: TGTGCCACACGCCCGCAGGGACAGGACTCCTACGAGCAGTACTTC. Translating it yields CATRPQGQDSYEQYF. Filled out from reference TRBV19 and TRBJ2-7, the complete variable domain reads DGGITQSPKYLFRKEGQNVTLSCEQNLNHDAMYWYRQDPGQGLRLIYYSQIVNDFQKGDIAEGYSVSREKKESFPLTVTSAQKNPTAFYLCATRPQGQDSYEQYFGPGTRLTVT.

The V gene is TRBV18, the J gene TRBJ1-1; D gene unclear. V was clipped by 0 bases and J by 5 bases, with 19 bases between them. Per the germline V gene, CDR1 is KGHSH and CDR2 is LQKENI. The CDR3 is 17 amino acids. This CDR3 is CASSPPIKVGGETEAFF. The CDR3 bases are TGTGCCAGCTCACCACCGATTAAAGTAGGAGGAGAAACTGAAGCTTTCTTT.

The rearrangement uses TRBV19 and TRBJ2-7; 8 nucleotides align to TRBD2. Germline lookup yields CDR1 LNHDA and CDR2 SQIVND (reference sequence). After removal of 10 bases from V and 8 bases from J, the junction contained 13 bases not matched to a gene. The CDR3 has 13 residues. CDR3 coding DNA: TGTGCCACCTCACCTCGGGGGGGACGGAAGCAGTACTTC. It is translated as CATSPRGGRKQYF.